A selection of T cell receptor beta chains follows, all from one sample in a study of control samples from healthy donors and cancer patients. Sequenced by immunoSEQ multiplex PCR; TCRdb stores in-frame clones only, minus some. This sample has about 190,000 clones, with about 91% found just once. The material sequenced was blood. Receptors originate from a man aged 25 to 45 in good health. Each CDR3 is given with its conserved first and last residue. Fields, in order: J gene, clone size, V gene, D gene, CDR3 DNA, CDR3 protein. D genes are given only for firm matches. Clone size is stated in some rows and not others, as once, few, many or a class when expanded.

>TRBJ2-7|NA|TRBV19|TRBD2
TGTGCCAGTTCCCCCATGACTAGCGGATCCTACGAGCAGTACTTC
CASSPMTSGSYEQYF
>TRBJ2-7|NA|TRBV29-1|NA
TGCAGCGCCATTGGGGCTAGCTCCTACGAGCAGTACTTC
CSAIGASSYEQYF
>TRBJ1-5|NA|TRBV6-6|TRBD1
TGTGCCAGCCATGGGACAGCACTCAATCAGCCCCAGCATTTT
CASHGTALNQPQHF
>TRBJ2-2|NA|TRBV18|TRBD2
TGTGCCAGCTCAGAACTAGCGGGGGACTCCACCGGGGAGCTGTTTTTT
CASSELAGDSTGELFF
>TRBJ1-4|NA|TRBV27|NA
TGTGCCAGCAGATCTCGCTCGGGACGGGGAAATGAAAAACTGTTTTTT
CASRSRSGRGNEKLFF
>TRBJ1-5|NA|TRBV24-1|TRBD1
TGTGCCACCCAGGACAGGGTGGGTCAGCCCCAGCATTTT
CATQDRVGQPQHF
>TRBJ1-1|few|TRBV30|NA
TGTGCCTGGAGTGTCGCCGGGAGCTTAAACACTGAAGCTTTCTTT
CAWSVAGSLNTEAFF
>TRBJ2-5|NA|TRBV10-3|TRBD2
TGTGCCATCAGTGAGTCTGGACTAGCGGCCCTCCCGGAGACCCAGTACTTC
CAISESGLAALPETQYF
>TRBJ2-6|NA|TRBV27|NA
TGTGCCAGCAGTACCGGGCCCTCTGGGGCCAACGTCCTGACTTTC
CASSTGPSGANVLTF
>TRBJ2-7|NA|TRBV15|TRBD1
TGTGCCACCAGCAGAGACGTTGGGACAGCCTCCTACGAGCAGTACTTC
CATSRDVGTASYEQYF
>TRBJ1-2|NA|TRBV28|NA
TGTGCCAGCAGTTATTCCTCGGGGATCTATGGCTACACCTTC
CASSYSSGIYGYTF
>TRBJ1-3|NA|TRBV6-5|TRBD1
TGTGCCAGCAGTTACTCGACAGGGGGCGGACCGGACACCATATATTTT
CASSYSTGGGPDTIYF
>TRBJ1-1|few|TRBV5-4|TRBD1
TGTGCCAGCAGCTACTCCTACAGGGGGGGCACTGAAGCTTTCTTT
CASSYSYRGGTEAFF
>TRBJ2-3|few|TRBV14|NA
TGTGCCAGCAGTCGGCACGCGGCAGCAAATACGCAGTATTTT
CASSRHAAANTQYF
>TRBJ2-3|NA|TRBV5-1|NA
TGCGCCAGCAGCTGGGGACTCCAGGCGGATACGCAGTATTTT
CASSWGLQADTQYF
>TRBJ2-3|NA|TRBV3-1/TRBV3-2|TRBD2
TGTGCCAGCAGCCAAGTAAGGGCGGGGGGGCCCTCAGATACGCAGTATTTT
CASSQVRAGGPSDTQYF
>TRBJ2-1|NA|TRBV10-2|TRBD2
TGCGCCAGCAGTCGCGTTGACGGGGGGTCCTACAATGAGCAGTTCTTC
CASSRVDGGSYNEQFF
>TRBJ2-1|NA|TRBV7-8|TRBD2
TGTGCCAGCAGCCTCGGGGGGGCTCCCCACAATGAGCAGTTCTTC
CASSLGGAPHNEQFF
>TRBJ1-4|NA|TRBV19|NA
TGTGCCAGTAGCCCAGAGAAGAAACTGTTTTTT
CASSPEKKLFF
>TRBJ1-2|NA|TRBV27|NA
TGTGCCAGCAGTTCAGGGATGAATGGCTACACCTTC
CASSSGMNGYTF
>TRBJ2-1|NA|TRBV3-1/TRBV3-2|TRBD1
TGTGCCAGCAGCCAAGTCGGGACAGGATCCAAGCAGTTCTTC
CASSQVGTGSKQFF
>TRBJ1-5|NA|TRBV5-1|NA
TGCGCCAGCAGCTTGGGGGGTGGGGAGCCCCAGCATTTT
CASSLGGGEPQHF
>TRBJ2-3|NA|TRBV4-2|TRBD1
TGTGCCAGCAGCCAACGTCCGGGACAGACTAGCACAGATACGCAGTATTTT
CASSQRPGQTSTDTQYF
>TRBJ2-2|NA|TRBV25-1|NA
TGTGCCAGCAGTGAATACAGGGGCACCGGGGAGCTGTTTTTT
CASSEYRGTGELFF
>TRBJ2-4|once|TRBV6-5|NA
TGTGCCAGCAGTAACCTCGGCATTCAGTACTTC
CASSNLGIQYF
>TRBJ2-7|NA|TRBV27|TRBD1
TGTGCCAGCAGACCTCCGGGACAGACCTACGAGCAGTACTTC
CASRPPGQTYEQYF
>TRBJ2-3|NA|TRBV27|NA
TGTGCCAGCAGGTCTGGTAGCGGACTCACAGATACGCAGTATTTT
CASRSGSGLTDTQYF
>TRBJ2-2|NA|TRBV3-1/TRBV3-2|NA
TGTGCCAGCAGCCAAGATGTGCTAGGGGGGGCCAAGAACGGGGAGCTGTTTTTT
CASSQDVLGGAKNGELFF
>TRBJ1-1|NA|TRBV29-1|NA
TGCAGCGGTGACCCAGGGCCTTCGAACACTGAAGCTTTCTTT
CSGDPGPSNTEAFF
>TRBJ1-5|NA|TRBV7-8|NA
TGTGCCAGCAGCCGAACAGTAAGGGGAGGGGATCAGCCCCAGCATTTT
CASSRTVRGGDQPQHF
>TRBJ2-1|NA|TRBV16|TRBD2
TGTGCCAGCAGCCAATGGGCCGGGGGGGCCTACAACGAGCAGTTCTTC
CASSQWAGGAYNEQFF
>TRBJ2-1|NA|TRBV7-8|TRBD1
TGTGCCAGCAGCGTAGACAGGGAAAACAATGAGCAGTTCTTC
CASSVDRENNEQFF
>TRBJ1-5|NA|TRBV25-1|NA
TGTGCCAGCAGGTTCCCAGCGTATTGGGAGTGCAATCAGCCCCAGCATTTT
CASRFPAYWECNQPQHF
>TRBJ2-1|NA|TRBV3-1/TRBV3-2|NA
TGTGCCAGCAGCCAAGATTCCTCATCCTACAATGAGCAGTTCTTC
CASSQDSSSYNEQFF
>TRBJ1-6|NA|TRBV30|NA
TGTGCCTGCGGATGGGACGTGCGTTCACCCCTCCACTTT
CACGWDVRSPLHF
>TRBJ1-1|NA|TRBV29-1|NA
TGCAGCGTTCTAGAGCGGACGGGGAACACTGAAGCTTTCTTT
CSVLERTGNTEAFF
>TRBJ1-4|once|TRBV3-1/TRBV3-2|TRBD1
TGTGCCAGCAGCCAGCGACAGGGTCGTGAAAAACTGTTTTTT
CASSQRQGREKLFF
>TRBJ1-5|NA|TRBV24-1|NA
TGTGCCACCAGTGATCCGACAGGCGATAGCAATCAGCCCCAGCATTTT
CATSDPTGDSNQPQHF
>TRBJ1-4|NA|TRBV5-1|TRBD1
TGCGCCAGCAGCTTGGCAGGACAGGGATCTCAAAAACTGTTTTTT
CASSLAGQGSQKLFF
>TRBJ2-3|NA|TRBV6-5|TRBD2
TGTGCCAGCAGTTTCGGGGGGGCTAGCACAGATACGCAGTATTTT
CASSFGGASTDTQYF
>TRBJ2-2|NA|TRBV13|TRBD1
TGTGCCAGCAGCCCGCCCCTTGGGGGACAGACGAACACCGGGGAGCTGTTTTTT
CASSPPLGGQTNTGELFF
>TRBJ1-6|NA|TRBV7-2|TRBD1
TGTGCCAGCAGCTTAGGGCAGGGGGGAAGTTCACCCCTCCACTTT
CASSLGQGGSSPLHF
>TRBJ2-3|NA|TRBV6-2/TRBV6-3|NA
TGTGCCAGCAGTTACCAGTGGGGGGCCGATACGCAGTATTTT
CASSYQWGADTQYF
>TRBJ2-1|NA|TRBV5-4|TRBD1
TGTGCCAGCAGCTCGACCGGGACAGGGATCCATGAGCAGTTCTTC
CASSSTGTGIHEQFF
>TRBJ1-1|NA|TRBV6-5|NA
TGTGCCAGCAGGGAGATCGAGGACACTGAAGCTTTCTTT
CASREIEDTEAFF
>TRBJ2-7|NA|TRBV24-1|TRBD1
TGTGCCACCAGTGACACGGGACAGGGGGTGGCCTACGAGCAGTACTTC
CATSDTGQGVAYEQYF
>TRBJ2-7|NA|TRBV6-5|NA
TGTGCCAGCAGTAAGACAGGCTACGAGCAGTACTTC
CASSKTGYEQYF
>TRBJ1-1|NA|TRBV7-9|NA
TGTGCCAGCAGCTCCGGGGTTTATGATTTCTTT
CASSSGVYDFF
>TRBJ1-2|NA|TRBV7-9|NA
TGTGCCAGCAGCTTAGCTACTCCTAACTATGGCTACACCTTC
CASSLATPNYGYTF
>TRBJ1-2|NA|TRBV12-3/TRBV12-4|NA
TGTGCCAGCAGCCCTACGTCATCAGGGGGCTACACCTTC
CASSPTSSGGYTF
>TRBJ2-3|NA|TRBV3-1/TRBV3-2|NA
TGTGCCAGCAGCCAAGACCCGAGTAGGGGAAGCACAGATACGCAGTATTTT
CASSQDPSRGSTDTQYF
>TRBJ1-1|once|TRBV7-3|NA
TGTGCCAGCAGCTTATTTACAGGTACGAACACTGAAGCTTTCTTT
CASSLFTGTNTEAFF
>TRBJ2-3|NA|TRBV2|NA
TGTGCCAGCACACGGCAGGAGGGGACCTCCGATACGCAGTATTTT
CASTRQEGTSDTQYF